This T cell receptor (beta chain) was documented in a study of blood T cell repertoires in COVID-19. The overall study: COVID-19 samples, acute and convalescent, were from the United States, Italy and Spain. The analysed material was cDNA or gDNA that came from T cells, B-cell-depleted T cells, or PBMCs.

V gave up 5 bases and J gave up 8 bases; unmatched junction bases: 8. Germline lookup yields CDR1 SGHTA and CDR2 FQGNSA. CDR3 length: 13 amino acids. Original analysis: From reference gene primer amplification, estimates of nucleated cell counts were derived. Profiled with immunoSEQ multiplex PCR; TCRdb holds only in-frame clones, not every one. V, J and clone size reflect that table, while D and trimming were determined from the DNA. The sample yields about 670,000 clones, 80% to 90% seen once. This chain joins TRBV7-2 and TRBJ1-2; 7 nucleotides line up with TRBD1. The specimen sequenced was peripheral blood. This sequence was found in a woman aged 18-29 years with acute or convalescent COVID-19. In DNA, the CDR3 is TGTGCCAGCAGCCGGACAGGTCCACTCGGCTACACCTTC. It encodes CASSRTGPLGYTF. Variable domain in full (rest from reference TRBV7-2 and TRBJ1-2): GAGVSQSPSNKVTEKGKDVELRCDPISGHTALYWYRQSLGQGLEFLIYFQGNSAPDKSGLPSDRFSAERTGGSVSTLTIQRTQQEDSAVYLCASSRTGPLGYTFGSGTRLTVV.